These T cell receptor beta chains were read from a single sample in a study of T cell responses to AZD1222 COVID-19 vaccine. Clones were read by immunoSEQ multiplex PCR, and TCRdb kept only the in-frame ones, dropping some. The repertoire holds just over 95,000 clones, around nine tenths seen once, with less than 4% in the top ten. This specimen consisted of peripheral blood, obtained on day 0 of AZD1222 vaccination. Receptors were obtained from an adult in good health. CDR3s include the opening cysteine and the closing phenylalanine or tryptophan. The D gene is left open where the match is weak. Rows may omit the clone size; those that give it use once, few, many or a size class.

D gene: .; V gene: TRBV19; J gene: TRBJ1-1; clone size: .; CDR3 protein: CASSRPFAGETEAFF; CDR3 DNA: TGTGCCAGTAGTAGACCCTTTGCGGGGGAAACTGAAGCTTTCTTT
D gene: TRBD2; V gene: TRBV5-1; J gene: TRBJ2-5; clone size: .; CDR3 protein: CASSSRGSGVKETQYF; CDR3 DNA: TGCGCCAGCAGCTCCCGGGGTAGCGGGGTAAAAGAGACCCAGTACTTC
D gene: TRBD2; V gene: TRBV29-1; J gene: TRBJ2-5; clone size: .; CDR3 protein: CSVMGSLGGRYQETQYF; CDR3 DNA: TGCAGCGTTATGGGCTCGTTGGGGGGGAGGTACCAAGAGACCCAGTACTTC
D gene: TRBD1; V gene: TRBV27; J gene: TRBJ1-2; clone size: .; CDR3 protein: CASGARAGGYGGYTF; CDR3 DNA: TGTGCCAGCGGGGCTAGGGCAGGGGGATATGGGGGCTACACCTTC
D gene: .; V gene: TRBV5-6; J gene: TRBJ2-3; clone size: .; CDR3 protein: CASSLLTGSPSDTQYF; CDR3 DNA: TGTGCCAGCAGCTTGCTAACGGGGAGCCCATCAGATACGCAGTATTTT
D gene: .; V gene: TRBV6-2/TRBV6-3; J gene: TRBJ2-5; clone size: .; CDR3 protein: CASSYSYSAGGEETQYF; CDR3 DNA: TGTGCCAGCAGTTACTCGTATTCGGCCGGGGGAGAAGAGACCCAGTACTTC
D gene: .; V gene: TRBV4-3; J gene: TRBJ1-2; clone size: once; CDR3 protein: CASSQPGGGNYGYTF; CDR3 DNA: TGCGCCAGCAGCCAACCGGGAGGGGGGAACTATGGCTACACCTTC
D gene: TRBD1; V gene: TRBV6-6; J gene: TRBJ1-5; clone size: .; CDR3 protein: CASSYRGDQPQHF; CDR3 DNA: TGTGCCAGCAGCTACAGGGGGGATCAGCCCCAGCATTTT
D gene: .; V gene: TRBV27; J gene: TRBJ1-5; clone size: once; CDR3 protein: CANREGRAHQPQHF; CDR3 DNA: TGTGCCAACCGGGAGGGGAGGGCCCATCAGCCCCAGCATTTT
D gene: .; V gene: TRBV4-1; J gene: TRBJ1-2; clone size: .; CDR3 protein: CASSQESENFNYGYTF; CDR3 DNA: TGCGCCAGCAGCCAAGAAAGCGAAAATTTCAACTATGGCTACACCTTC
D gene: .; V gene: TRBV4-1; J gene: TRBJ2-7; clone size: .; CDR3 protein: CASSQGGDPAYEQYF; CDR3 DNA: TGCGCCAGCAGCCAAGGGGGGGATCCGGCCTACGAGCAGTACTTC
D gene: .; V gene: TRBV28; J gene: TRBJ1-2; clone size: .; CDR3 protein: CASRELGSLASYGYTF; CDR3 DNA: TGTGCCAGCAGGGAGCTCGGGAGCCTAGCGAGCTATGGCTACACCTTC
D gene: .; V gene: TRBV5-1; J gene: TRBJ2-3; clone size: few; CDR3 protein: CASSLGDTQYF; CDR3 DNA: TGCGCCAGCAGCTTGGGTGATACGCAGTATTTT
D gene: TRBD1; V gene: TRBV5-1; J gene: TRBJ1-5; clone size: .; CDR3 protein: CASSPLGQTQPQHF; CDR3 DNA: TGCGCCAGCAGCCCACTGGGACAGACTCAGCCCCAGCATTTT
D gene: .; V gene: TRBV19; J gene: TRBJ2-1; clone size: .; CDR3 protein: CATQEGTAYNEQFF; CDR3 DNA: TGTGCCACCCAGGAGGGGACCGCCTACAATGAGCAGTTCTTC
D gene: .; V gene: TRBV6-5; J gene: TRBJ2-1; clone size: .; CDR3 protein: CASSYSSSEQFF; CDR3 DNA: TGTGCCAGCAGTTACTCGTCGAGTGAGCAGTTCTTC
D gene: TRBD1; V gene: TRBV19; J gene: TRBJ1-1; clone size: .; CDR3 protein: CASSPLDRGMDTEAFF; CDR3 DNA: TGTGCCAGTAGCCCTCTCGACAGGGGAATGGACACTGAAGCTTTCTTT
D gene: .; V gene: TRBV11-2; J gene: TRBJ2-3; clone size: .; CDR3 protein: CASSLGLFDTQYF; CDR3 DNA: TGTGCCAGCAGCTTAGGACTATTTGATACGCAGTATTTT
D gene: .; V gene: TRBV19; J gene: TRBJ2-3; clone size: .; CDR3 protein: CASSLSGLTDTQYF; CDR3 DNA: TGTGCCAGTAGCCTTAGCGGCCTCACAGATACGCAGTATTTT
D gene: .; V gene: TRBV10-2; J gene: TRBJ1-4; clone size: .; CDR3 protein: CASSRTGVGEKLFF; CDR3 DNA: TGCGCCAGCAGTCGGACGGGGGTGGGCGAAAAACTGTTTTTT
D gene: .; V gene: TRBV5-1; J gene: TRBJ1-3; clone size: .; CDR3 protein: CASSLAGNQNTIYF; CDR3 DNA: TGCGCCAGCAGCTTGGCAGGGAATCAAAACACCATATATTTT
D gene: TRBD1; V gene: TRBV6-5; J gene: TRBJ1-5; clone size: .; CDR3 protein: CASRGQGGNQPQHF; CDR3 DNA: TGTGCCAGCAGGGGACAGGGGGGGAATCAGCCCCAGCATTTT
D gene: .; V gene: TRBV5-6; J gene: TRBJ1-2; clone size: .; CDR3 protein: CASSLVGVRYGYTF; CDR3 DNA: TGTGCCAGCAGCTTGGTGGGTGTGCGCTATGGCTACACCTTC
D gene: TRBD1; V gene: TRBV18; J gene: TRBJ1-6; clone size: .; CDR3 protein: CASSPQGASSYNSPLHF; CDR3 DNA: TGTGCCAGCTCACCTCAGGGGGCGAGCTCCTATAATTCACCCCTCCACTTT
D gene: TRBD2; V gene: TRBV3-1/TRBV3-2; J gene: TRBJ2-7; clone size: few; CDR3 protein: CASSQRASGWSYEQYF; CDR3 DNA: TGTGCCAGCAGCCAACGGGCTAGCGGGTGGTCCTACGAGCAGTACTTC
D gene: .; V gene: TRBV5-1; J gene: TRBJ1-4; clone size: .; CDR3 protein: CASSSGANEKLFF; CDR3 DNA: TGCGCCAGCAGCTCCGGGGCTAATGAAAAACTGTTTTTT
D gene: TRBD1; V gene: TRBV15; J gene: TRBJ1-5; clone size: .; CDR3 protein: CATSLTGVNQPQHF; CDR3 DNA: TGTGCCACCAGCTTGACAGGGGTCAATCAGCCCCAGCATTTT
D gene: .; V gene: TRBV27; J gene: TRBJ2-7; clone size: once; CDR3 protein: CASSLPDRAYEQYF; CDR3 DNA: TGTGCCAGCAGTTTACCCGACAGAGCCTACGAGCAGTACTTC
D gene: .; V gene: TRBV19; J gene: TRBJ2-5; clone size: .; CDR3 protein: CASSIDLSRVWETQYF; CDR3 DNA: TGTGCCAGTAGTATAGATCTATCCAGGGTATGGGAGACCCAGTACTTC
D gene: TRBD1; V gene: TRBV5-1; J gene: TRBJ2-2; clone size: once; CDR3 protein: CASSNGQGAGGELFF; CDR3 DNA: TGCGCCAGCAGTAACGGACAGGGGGCAGGCGGGGAGCTGTTTTTT
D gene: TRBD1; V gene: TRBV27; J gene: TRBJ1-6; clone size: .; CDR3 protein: CASSLSPDRVEYSPLHF; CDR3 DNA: TGTGCCAGCAGTTTATCCCCCGACAGGGTAGAATATTCACCCCTCCACTTT
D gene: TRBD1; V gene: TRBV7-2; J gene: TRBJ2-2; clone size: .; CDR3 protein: CASSPRTGGNTGELFF; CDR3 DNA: TGTGCCAGCAGCCCCCGGACAGGGGGCAACACCGGGGAGCTGTTTTTT
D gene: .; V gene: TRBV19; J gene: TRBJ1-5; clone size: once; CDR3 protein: CATPDSRLHQPQHF; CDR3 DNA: TGTGCCACTCCGGACTCTCGGTTGCATCAGCCCCAGCATTTT
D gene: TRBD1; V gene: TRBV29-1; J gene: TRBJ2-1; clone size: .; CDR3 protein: CSVGPGQAGNEQFF; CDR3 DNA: TGCAGCGTTGGCCCGGGACAGGCTGGCAATGAGCAGTTCTTC
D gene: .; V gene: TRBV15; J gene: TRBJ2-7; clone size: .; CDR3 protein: CATSRDGLEEHEQYF; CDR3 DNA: TGTGCCACCAGCAGAGATGGATTGGAGGAGCACGAGCAGTACTTC
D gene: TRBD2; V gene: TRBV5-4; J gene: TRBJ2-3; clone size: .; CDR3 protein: CASSLGEGSTDTQYF; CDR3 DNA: TGTGCCAGCAGCTTGGGGGAGGGGAGCACAGATACGCAGTATTTT
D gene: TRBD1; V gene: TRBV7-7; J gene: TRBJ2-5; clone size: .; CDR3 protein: CASSTPGQGARETQYF; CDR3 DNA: TGTGCCAGCAGCACTCCGGGACAGGGGGCCAGAGAGACCCAGTACTTC
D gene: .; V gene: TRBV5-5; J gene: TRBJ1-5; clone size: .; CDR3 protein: CASSLQGQPQHF; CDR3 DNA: TGTGCCAGCAGCTTACAGGGTCAGCCCCAGCATTTT
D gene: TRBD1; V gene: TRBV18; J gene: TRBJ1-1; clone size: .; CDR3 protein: CATSGTANTEAFF; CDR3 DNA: TGTGCCACCTCGGGGACAGCGAACACTGAAGCTTTCTTT
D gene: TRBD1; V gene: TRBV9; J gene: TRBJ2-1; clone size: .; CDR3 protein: CASSVQGVGNEQFF; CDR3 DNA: TGTGCCAGCAGCGTGCAGGGGGTCGGCAATGAGCAGTTCTTC
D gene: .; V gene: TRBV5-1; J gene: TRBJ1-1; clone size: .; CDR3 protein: CASSGDGANTEAFF; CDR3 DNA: TGCGCCAGCAGCGGTGACGGGGCTAACACTGAAGCTTTCTTT
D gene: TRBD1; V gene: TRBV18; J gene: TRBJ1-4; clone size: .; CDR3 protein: CASSPPGQGQEKLFF; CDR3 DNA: TGTGCCAGTTCCCCTCCGGGACAGGGGCAGGAAAAACTGTTTTTT
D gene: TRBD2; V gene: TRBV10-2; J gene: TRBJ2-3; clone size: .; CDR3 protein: CASSGTSGRDTQYF; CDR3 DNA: TGCGCCAGCAGTGGGACTAGCGGGAGAGATACGCAGTATTTT
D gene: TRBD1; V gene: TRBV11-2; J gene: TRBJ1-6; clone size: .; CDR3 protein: CASSFSGTALYLLHF; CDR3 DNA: TGTGCCAGCAGCTTTTCTGGGACAGCCCTCTATCTCCTCCACTTT
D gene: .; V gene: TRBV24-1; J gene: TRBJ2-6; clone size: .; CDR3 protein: CATTNPGANVLTF; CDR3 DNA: TGTGCCACCACCAATCCTGGGGCCAACGTCCTGACTTTC
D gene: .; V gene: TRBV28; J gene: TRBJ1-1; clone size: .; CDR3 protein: CASSYRDIMNTEAFF; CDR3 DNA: TGTGCCAGCAGTTATCGAGACATCATGAACACTGAAGCTTTCTTT
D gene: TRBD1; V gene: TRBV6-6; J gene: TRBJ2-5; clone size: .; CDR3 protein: CASKKVQGAETQYF; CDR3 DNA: TGTGCCAGCAAAAAGGTACAGGGGGCAGAGACCCAGTACTTC
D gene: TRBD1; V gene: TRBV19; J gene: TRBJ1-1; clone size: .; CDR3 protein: CASTPTGLNTEAFF; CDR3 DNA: TGTGCCAGTACCCCGACAGGGTTGAACACTGAAGCTTTCTTT
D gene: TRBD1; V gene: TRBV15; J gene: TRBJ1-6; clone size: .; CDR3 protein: CATSRAQGSYSPLHF; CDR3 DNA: TGTGCCACCAGCAGAGCACAGGGGAGTTATTCACCCCTCCACTTT
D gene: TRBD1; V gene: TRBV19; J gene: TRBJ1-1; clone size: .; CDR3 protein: CASSIQGVHTEAFF; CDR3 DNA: TGTGCCAGTAGTATACAGGGGGTGCACACTGAAGCTTTCTTT
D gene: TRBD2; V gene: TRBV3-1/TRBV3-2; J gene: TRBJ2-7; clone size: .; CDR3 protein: CASSQVAGGNEQYF; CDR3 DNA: TGTGCCAGCAGCCAAGTTGCGGGGGGCAACGAGCAGTACTTC
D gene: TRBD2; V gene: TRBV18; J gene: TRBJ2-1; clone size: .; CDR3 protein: CASSPPASGFGEQFF; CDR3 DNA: TGTGCCAGCTCACCACCGGCTAGCGGGTTTGGTGAGCAGTTCTTC